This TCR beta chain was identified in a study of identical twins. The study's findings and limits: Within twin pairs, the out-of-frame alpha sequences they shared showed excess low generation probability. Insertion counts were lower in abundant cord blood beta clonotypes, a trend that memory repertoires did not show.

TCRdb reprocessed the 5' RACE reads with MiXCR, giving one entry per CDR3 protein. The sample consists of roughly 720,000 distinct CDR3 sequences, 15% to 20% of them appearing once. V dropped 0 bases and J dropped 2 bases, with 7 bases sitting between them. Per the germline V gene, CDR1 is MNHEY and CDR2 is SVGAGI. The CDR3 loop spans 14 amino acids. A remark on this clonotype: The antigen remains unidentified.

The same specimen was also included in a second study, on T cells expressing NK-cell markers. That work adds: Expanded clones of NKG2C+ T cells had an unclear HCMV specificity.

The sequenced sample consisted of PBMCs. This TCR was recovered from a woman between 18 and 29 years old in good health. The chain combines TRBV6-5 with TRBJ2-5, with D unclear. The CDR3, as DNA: TGTGCCAGCAGTTACTCTTGGGAACAAGAGACCCAGTACTTC. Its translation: CASSYSWEQETQYF.